Listed below are T cell receptor beta chains from one sample, sequenced in a study of human T cells and chemical hapten exposure. One entry per CDR3 protein results from TCRdb running MiXCR on the RACE reads. The sample lists fewer than 100,000 distinct CDR3 sequences; around 12% were seen once. The source material was whole blood, sampled in connection with sensitization to the hapten diphenylcyclopropenone (DPC). These TCRs come from a woman aged 35 to 49 with alopecia areata. Some clones in this sample may be carry-over from other donors' samples. CDR3s include the opening cysteine and the closing phenylalanine or tryptophan. A D gene is named only where the DNA matches it firmly. Clone size is stated in some rows and not others, as once, few, many or a class when expanded.

abundance	d_gene	v_gene	j_gene	CDR3aa
-	-	TRBV3-1	TRBJ2-3	CASSPDSTSTDTQYF
-	-	TRBV4-1	TRBJ2-4	CASSQGTRAKNIQYF
-	-	TRBV18	TRBJ2-7	CASSRVSPEQYF
-	-	TRBV5-1	TRBJ1-1	CASSLGSWNMNTEAFF
few	-	TRBV10-3	TRBJ2-7	CAIRNLGTPSYF
many	-	TRBV7-9	TRBJ1-5	CASSLLNDQPQHF
many	-	TRBV9	TRBJ1-6	CASSVGSNSPLHF
-	-	TRBV6-2/TRBV6-3	TRBJ2-7	CASSPNFRFPYEQYF
few	-	TRBV7-6	TRBJ2-5	CASSLFEARGGVETQYF
many	-	TRBV7-9	TRBJ2-1	CAGGLHGDYNEQFF
few	-	TRBV6-2/TRBV6-3	TRBJ2-5	CASNPPSVETQYF
-	TRBD2	TRBV20-1	TRBJ2-2	CSAQGLAGNTGELFF
-	-	TRBV28	TRBJ1-4	CASSSAGTPANEKLFF
-	TRBD2	TRBV29-1	TRBJ2-1	CSVAFSGRLAYNEQFF
-	-	TRBV29-1	TRBJ1-1	CSASGASEAFF
-	-	TRBV29-1	TRBJ2-2	CSVSSGFSGNTGELFF
many	TRBD1	TRBV29-1	TRBJ2-1	CSVPPADRASYNEQFF
many	-	TRBV12-5	TRBJ1-1	CASGRSTVNTEAFF
few	-	TRBV6-2/TRBV6-3	TRBJ2-2	CASSYLPQPGELFF
many	-	TRBV5-5	TRBJ2-7	CASSFLRDKSYEQYF
-	-	TRBV6-5	TRBJ1-4	CASSLLGRVGEKLFF
-	-	TRBV20-1	TRBJ2-7	CSARVGDYEQYF
-	-	TRBV7-6	TRBJ2-2	CASSLPPSANTGELFF
-	-	TRBV29-1	TRBJ2-5	CSVKDLLLQETQYF
few	-	TRBV9	TRBJ2-4	CASSPWGTNTKNIQYF
many	-	TRBV20-1	TRBJ2-1	CSAKSLATWNEQFF
few	-	TRBV29-1	TRBJ2-7	CSVHTGGYEQYF
-	TRBD2	TRBV28	TRBJ2-7	CASSSTASGIYEQYF
few	-	TRBV3-2	TRBJ2-3	CASSRLAGSTSTDTQYF
few	TRBD1	TRBV12-3/TRBV12-4	TRBJ2-4	CASSFNRGRLGAKNIQYF
few	-	TRBV19	TRBJ1-5	CASSIKGTYSNQPQHF
many	TRBD2	TRBV11-2	TRBJ2-3	CASSTTSGTDTQYF
many	-	TRBV7-2	TRBJ1-2	CASGQIDGYTF
-	-	TRBV7-2	TRBJ2-3	CASSLADRTDTQYF
-	-	TRBV28	TRBJ2-7	CASSQPGLFYEQYF
few	-	TRBV7-3	TRBJ2-3	CASSLTDVQYF
-	-	TRBV4-1	TRBJ1-1	CASSQESVRTPGTEAFF
-	-	TRBV27	TRBJ1-5	CASSWAGDQPQHF
many	TRBD2	TRBV6-6	TRBJ2-3	CASSYMTGGALEQYF
-	-	TRBV24-1	TRBJ1-4	CATSDLTNGKLFF
-	TRBD1	TRBV5-4	TRBJ2-2	CASSAGQGAVGELFF
-	-	TRBV6-5	TRBJ1-6	CATQPDGSSYNSPLHF
many	-	TRBV7-2	TRBJ1-3	CASSSGLNSGNTIYF
-	-	TRBV20-1	TRBJ1-5	CSAREGGNQPQHF
-	-	TRBV29-1	TRBJ2-1	CSVDPLGTNNEQFF
many	-	TRBV25-1	TRBJ2-6	CVPSSGANVLTF
few	-	TRBV5-6	TRBJ2-1	CASSAGAYNEQFF
-	-	TRBV20-1	TRBJ1-5	CSARVLAGDQPQHF
-	-	TRBV30	TRBJ2-2	CAWSVLGLNTGELFF
few	-	TRBV27	TRBJ1-1	CASSPFLNTEAFF
few	-	TRBV9	TRBJ2-5	CASSAKAEKETQYF